One T cell receptor beta chain is described in this entry. The sample belongs to a study of sequential checkpoint blockade in melanoma. Treatment specified: randomized to nivolumab then ipilimumab (arm A) or the reverse (arm B). None of the patients previously received DNA-damaging chemotherapy. Sorted cells were live CD3+CD8+, lacking CD19 and CD56, from PBMCs. Trimming removed 3 bases at V and 4 bases at J, with 17 bases between. The CDR3 length is 16 residues. Germline CDR1 SGHKS, CDR2 YYEKEE (reference sequence). Profiling relied on immunoSEQ multiplex PCR, and the TCRdb table lists in-frame clones only, not all of them. The data contain 9,000 or so clones, around 52% of them singletons.

The sample was CD8+ T cells sorted from blood (inferred from file names), taken from a patient given nivolumab and ipilimumab in sequence. This TCR derives from a human donor with melanoma. The chain employs TRBV5-5 and TRBJ2-1; TRBD1 might be the D (7 bases). In nucleotides, the CDR3 is TGTGCCAGCAGCTCCTCCGGAGGGGGCATATACAATGAGCAGTTCTTC. This gives the protein CASSSSGGGIYNEQFF.